A single sample is the source of the 12 T cell receptor beta chains below, sequenced in a study of T cells in Graves' hyperthyroidism and ophthalmopathy. RNA transcripts yielded amplified TCR beta CDR3 regions. Primed by the HTBI set, a first-round RT-PCR was run on the TCR CDR3. Each CDR3 protein is one row after TCRdb ran MiXCR on the multiplex PCR reads. The table includes approximately 400,000 distinct CDR3 sequences, approximately 14% detected once. The specimen was blood. The receptor set was obtained from a woman aged 18-29 years with Graves' hyperthyroidism that later progressed to Graves' ophthalmopathy.

This chain connects TRBV29-1 to TRBJ2-7, with D uncertain. CDR1 and CDR2 (germline): SQVTM, ANQGSEA. V lost 4 bases and J lost 3, with 7 bases in between. This CDR3 has 11 amino acids. The chain's CDR3 is CSVGSDYEQYF. In DNA, the CDR3 is TGCAGCGTTGGTTCAGACTACGAGCAGTACTTC.

This clonotype was detected many times. The chain combines TRBV7-2 with TRBJ2-3; D might be TRBD1 or TRBD2, each matching 5 bases. Trimming removed 1 base at V and 2 bases at J, with 10 bases between. The CDR3 runs to 15 residues. Germline CDR1 is SGHTA and CDR2 is FQGNSA. Written as DNA, the CDR3 is TGTGCCAGCAGCTTAGTTCGAGGGGTCACAGATACGCAGTATTTT. This gives the protein CASSLVRGVTDTQYF. Drawing the rest from reference TRBV7-2 and TRBJ2-3, the complete variable domain is GAGVSQSPSNKVTEKGKDVELRCDPISGHTALYWYRQSLGQGLEFLIYFQGNSAPDKSGLPSDRFSAERTGGSVSTLTIQRTQQEDSAVYLCASSLVRGVTDTQYFGPGTRLTVL.

V and J are TRBV12-3 or TRBV12-4 and TRBJ2-7; weak D call: TRBD2 (5 bases). Deletions cut 1 base from V and 0 bases from J, with 25 bases between. The CDR3 is 20 residues long. The CDR3 sequence: CASSLGAGKIRIFFSYEQYF. The CDR3, as DNA: TGTGCCAGCAGTTTAGGGGCGGGTAAGATCAGGATTTTTTTCTCCTACGAGCAGTACTTC.

At least ten counts were recorded for this clonotype. The chain couples TRBV28 to TRBJ2-7, with unresolved D. This CDR3 comprises 15 residues. Germline values: CDR1 MDHEN, CDR2 SYDVKM. Trimming left V 2 bases short and J 0 bases short, with 11 bases between. CDR3 bases: TGTGCCAGCAGTTTAATGCAGCCCCACTCCTACGAGCAGTACTTC. It translates to CASSLMQPHSYEQYF.

This clonotype has ten or more counts. CDR3 protein: CASSRTSGRFNEQFF. In nucleotides, the CDR3 is TGTGCCAGCAGCCGCACTAGCGGGAGGTTCAATGAGCAGTTCTTC. J is TRBJ2-1 and V is TRBV11-3; 12 bases fit TRBD2. Germline loops: CDR1 SGHNT, CDR2 YENEEA. The CDR3 covers 15 residues. With 5 bases clipped from V and 6 bases from J, the junction kept 5 bases outside the gene matches. The whole variable domain, remainder taken from reference TRBV11-3 and TRBJ2-1, is EAGVVQSPRYKIIEKKQPVAFWCNPISGHNTLYWYLQNLGQGPELLIRYENEEAVDDSQLPKDRFSAERLKGVDSTLKIQPAELGDSAVYLCASSRTSGRFNEQFFGPGTRLTVL.

This clonotype came up many times. The chain combines TRBV28 with TRBJ2-7; D is unclear. Germline V CDR1 and CDR2: MDHEN, SYDVKM. The CDR3 consists of 13 residues. Trimming took off 6 bases at V and 3 bases at J, with 12 bases between the two ends. CDR3 coding DNA: TGTGCCAGCAGCTATAAGGCCGTCTACGAGCAGTACTTC. Protein sequence: CASSYKAVYEQYF.

This clonotype has only a few counts. One base away lies a much larger clone, so this may be a sequencing read error. The chain couples TRBV2 to TRBJ1-4; 11 nucleotides agree with TRBD1. This CDR3 spans 14 amino acids. The J segment lost 7 bases and the V segment lost 5 bases, leaving 3 bases of the junction unmatched. The germline CDR1 and CDR2 sequences are SNHLY and FYNNEI. The chain's CDR3 is CASSSGTGGEKLFF. As DNA, the CDR3 is TGTGCCAGCAGTTCCGGGACAGGGGGTGAAAAACTGTTTTTT.

This clonotype has a handful of counts. The chain couples TRBV7-9 to TRBJ2-7, with D perhaps TRBD2 (5 bases). Trimming pared 5 bases from V and 2 bases from J, leaving 13 bases between. Germline CDR1 reads SEHNR; CDR2 reads FQNEAQ (reference sequence). The CDR3 runs 14 residues. CDR3 in DNA: TGTGCCAGCAGCCGCGGGTCTTTTCCCTACGAGCAGTACTTC. The encoded protein is CASSRGSFPYEQYF.

Only a few counts were recorded for this clonotype. The rearrangement joins TRBV5-5 to TRBJ1-2; D possibly corresponds to TRBD1 (5 bases). Germline assignment: CDR1 SGHKS and CDR2 YYEKEE (reference sequence). V lost 0 bases and J 7 bases, leaving 19 bases between the germline ends. This CDR3 spans 16 amino acids. For the CDR3, the DNA is TGTGCCAGCAGCTTGGCCTTTGGGACGGTTTCGTTTGGCTACACCTTC. Protein sequence: CASSLAFGTVSFGYTF.

The chain couples TRBV6-1 to TRBJ2-2, with TRBD2 as a possible D gene (6 bases). CDR3 length: 13 amino acids. Germline CDR1 MNHNS, CDR2 SASEGT. Trimming stripped 7 bases from V and 6 bases from J, with 12 bases between. The CDR3 reads CASNQWGAGELFF. For the CDR3, the DNA is TGTGCCAGCAACCAATGGGGGGCCGGGGAGCTGTTTTTT.

This clonotype was counted a few times. The J gene is TRBJ2-2, the V gene TRBV27, with 8 bases aligning to TRBD2. With V trimmed by 4 bases and J by 5 bases, 6 bases remained unmatched. Germline-derived CDR1 and CDR2 are MNHEY and SMNVEV (reference sequence). CDR3 size: 15 residues. In DNA, the CDR3 is TGTGCCAGCAGTTATCCGGGGGGGGGGACCGGGGAGCTGTTTTTT. It is translated as CASSYPGGGTGELFF.

In this sample, this clonotype turned up many times. The rearrangement joins TRBV3-1 to TRBJ2-1; maybe TRBD2 (5 bases). Trimming stripped 3 bases from V and 6 bases from J, with 15 bases between. This CDR3 has 15 residues. Germline CDR1 and CDR2: LGHDT and YNNKEL (reference sequence). CDR3 in amino acids: CASSHRRSRGNEQFF. The CDR3 DNA follows: TGTGCCAGCAGCCATAGAAGATCCCGGGGCAATGAGCAGTTCTTC.